A single sample is the source of the 3 T cell receptor beta chains below, sequenced in a study of T cell changes during pregnancy in multiple sclerosis. The assay was immunoSEQ multiplex PCR, and TCRdb's table has in-frame clones only and misses some. The data hold 95,000 to 100,000 clones, with about 90% observed a single time. The source was peripheral blood, collected in the second trimester of pregnancy. Every receptor here comes from a female donor with multiple sclerosis, enrolled in a pregnancy study.

This chain links TRBV9 with TRBJ2-5; 10 bases map to TRBD2. The CDR3 consists of 15 residues. Trimming cost V 0 bases and J 7 bases; bases outside gene matches: 6. Germline CDR1 and CDR2: SGDLS and YYNGEE. For the CDR3, the DNA is TGTGCCAGCAGCGTAGAAGCGGGAGGGGGGGGGACCCAGTACTTC. Translation gives CASSVEAGGGGTQYF.

CDR3 residues: CASSDTRNQPQHF. CDR3 coding DNA: TGTGCCAGCAGCGACACTCGCAATCAGCCCCAGCATTTT. The chain links TRBV6-1 to TRBJ1-5; D ambiguous. The CDR3 spans 13 residues. CDR1 is MNHNS, CDR2 SASEGT, per germline. V dropped 6 bases and J dropped 2 bases, with 8 bases sitting between them.

This clone has only a few counts. The chain uses TRBV7-9 and TRBJ1-5; D gene ambiguous. V was cut by 1 base and J by 0 bases, with 7 bases left in between. The CDR3 runs to 15 residues. CDR1 SEHNR and CDR2 FQNEAQ come from the germline V gene (reference sequence). The CDR3 DNA follows: TGTGCCAGCAGCTTAGGCGGATATAGCAATCAGCCCCAGCATTTT. Its translation: CASSLGGYSNQPQHF.